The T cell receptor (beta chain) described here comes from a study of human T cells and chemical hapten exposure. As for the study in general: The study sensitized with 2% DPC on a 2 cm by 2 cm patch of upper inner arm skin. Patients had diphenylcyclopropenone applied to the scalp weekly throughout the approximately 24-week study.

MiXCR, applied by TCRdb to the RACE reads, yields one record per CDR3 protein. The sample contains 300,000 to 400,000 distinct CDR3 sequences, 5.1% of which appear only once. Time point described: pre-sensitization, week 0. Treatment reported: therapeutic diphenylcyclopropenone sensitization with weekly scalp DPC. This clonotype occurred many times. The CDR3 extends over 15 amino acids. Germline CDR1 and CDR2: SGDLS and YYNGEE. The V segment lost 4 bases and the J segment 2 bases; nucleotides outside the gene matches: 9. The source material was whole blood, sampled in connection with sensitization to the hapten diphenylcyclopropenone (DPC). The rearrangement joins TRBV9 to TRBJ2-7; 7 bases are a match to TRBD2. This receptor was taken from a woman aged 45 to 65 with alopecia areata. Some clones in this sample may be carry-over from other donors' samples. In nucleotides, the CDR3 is TGTGCCAGCAGCACTCAAGCGGGGTTTACCTACGAGCAGTACTTC. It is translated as CASSTQAGFTYEQYF. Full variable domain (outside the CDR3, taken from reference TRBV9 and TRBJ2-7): DSGVTQTPKHLITATGQRVTLRCSPRSGDLSVYWYQQSLDQGLQFLIQYYNGEERAKGNILERFSAQQFPDLHSELNLSSLELGDSALYFCASSTQAGFTYEQYFGPGTRLTVT.